The clone carrying this T cell receptor beta chain appeared a few times. What it binds is not known. Of the isolated RNA, all was reverse transcribed, and so the sequenced material was expressed TCRB transcripts. TCRdb's table, derived via immunoSEQ multiplex PCR, lists solely in-frame clones and lacks some. The sample shows about 360,000 clones, around 12% of them seen only once. This entry is derived from a study of beta chain features in type 1 diabetes. A single heparinised draw of about 100 mL on average was taken per donor. CDR1 is SGHRS and CDR2 is YFSETQ in the germline V gene. Deletions cut 2 bases from V and 8 bases from J, with 13 bases between. This CDR3 contains 13 residues. Points from the study as a whole: Relative to healthy donors, patients appeared to have naive, central memory and Treg TCRB repertoires that were more similar. Moderate but significant shortening of TCRB CDR3s was recorded in all four CD4+ subsets from Type 1 diabetes patients.

The clonotype comes from a woman between 18 and 29 years old with type 1 diabetes. The sequenced sample consisted of naive CD4+ T cells from blood. This chain connects TRBV5-1 to TRBJ1-1; D is unresolved. This chain's CDR3 is CASSLEARGEAFF. In nucleotides, the CDR3 is TGCGCCAGCAGCTTAGAGGCGAGAGGGGAAGCTTTCTTT.